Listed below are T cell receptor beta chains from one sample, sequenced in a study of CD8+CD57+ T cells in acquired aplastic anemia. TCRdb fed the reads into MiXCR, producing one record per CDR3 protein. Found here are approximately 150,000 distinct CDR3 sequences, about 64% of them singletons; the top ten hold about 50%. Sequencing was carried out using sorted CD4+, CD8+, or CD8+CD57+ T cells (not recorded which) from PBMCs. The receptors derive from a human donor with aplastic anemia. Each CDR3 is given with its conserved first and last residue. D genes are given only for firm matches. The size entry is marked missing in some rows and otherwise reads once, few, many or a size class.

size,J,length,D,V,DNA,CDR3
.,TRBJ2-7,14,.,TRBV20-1,TGCAGTGCGAAAACCACCTTTGAGCCTGGCGAGCAGTACTTC,CSAKTTFEPGEQYF
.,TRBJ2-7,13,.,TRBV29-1,TGCAGCGTTGGCGGCGGAGGCTACTACGAGCAGTACTTC,CSVGGGGYYEQYF
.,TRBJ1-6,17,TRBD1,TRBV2,TGTGCCAGCAGTGTAACCCCACAGGGGATTAGGGGCTCACCCCTCCACTTT,CASSVTPQGIRGSPLHF
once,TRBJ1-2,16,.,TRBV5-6,TGTGCCAGCAGCTTGGGCTTGACAGTCGAACCCTATGGCTACACCTTC,CASSLGLTVEPYGYTF
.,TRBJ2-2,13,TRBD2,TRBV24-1,TGTGCCACCAGCAACCGGGGGGGACGGGAGCTGTTTTTT,CATSNRGGRELFF
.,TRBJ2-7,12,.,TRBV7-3,TGTGCCAGCAGCTCGGATTTGTACGAGCAGTACTTC,CASSSDLYEQYF
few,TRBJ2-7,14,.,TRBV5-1,TGCGCCAGCAGCCTCGGACGGGCATCGAGCGAGCAGTACTTC,CASSLGRASSEQYF
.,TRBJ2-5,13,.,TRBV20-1,TGCAGTGCCTCAAGGGGGGGCAAAGAGACCCAGTACTTC,CSASRGGKETQYF
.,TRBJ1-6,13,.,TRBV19,TGTGCCAGTAGTACCTCGGGTGGTTCACCCCTCCACTTT,CASSTSGGSPLHF
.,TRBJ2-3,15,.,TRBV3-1,TGTGCCAGCAGCCAAGATTGGGGGAGGCCAGATACGCAGTATTTT,CASSQDWGRPDTQYF
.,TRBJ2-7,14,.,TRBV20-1,TGCAGTGCCAAAGGACAGTATCTGACCTACGAGCAGTACTTC,CSAKGQYLTYEQYF
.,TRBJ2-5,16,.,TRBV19,TGTGCCAGTAGTATTGGGTGGGGCGCACCCCAAGAGACCCAGTACTTC,CASSIGWGAPQETQYF
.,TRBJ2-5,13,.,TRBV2,TGTGCCGCTGGAACGGACCCTCAGGGGGGACGGGACTTC,CAAGTDPQGGRDF
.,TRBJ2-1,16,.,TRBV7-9,TGTGCCAGCAGCTTAGTCGTAGCACGGTCCCACAATGAGCAGTTCTTC,CASSLVVARSHNEQFF
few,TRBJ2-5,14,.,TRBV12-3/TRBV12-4,TGTGCCAGCAGTTTAGCGTCAGGGCAAGAGACCCAGTACTTC,CASSLASGQETQYF
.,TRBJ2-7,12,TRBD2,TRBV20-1,TGCAGTGCTCGGACTAGAACCTACGAGCAGTACTTC,CSARTRTYEQYF
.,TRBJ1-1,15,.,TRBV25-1,TGTGCCAGCAGTGACGCTTCGGACAGGAACACTGAAGCTTTCTTT,CASSDASDRNTEAFF
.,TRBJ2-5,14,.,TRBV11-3,TGTGCCAGCAGCCTCGGACGGAACCAAGAGACCCAGTACTTC,CASSLGRNQETQYF
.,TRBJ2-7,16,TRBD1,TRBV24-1,TGTGCCAGTCGCGAAGGGACAGGCCGACCTGGCGACGAGCAGTACTTC,CASREGTGRPGDEQYF
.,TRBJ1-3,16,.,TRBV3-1,TGTGCCAGCAGCCAAGATCCGGGAGATCCTGGAAACACCATATATTTT,CASSQDPGDPGNTIYF
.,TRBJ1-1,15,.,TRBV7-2,TGTGCCAGCAGCTTAGGATCACAAATGAACACTGAAGCTTTCTTT,CASSLGSQMNTEAFF
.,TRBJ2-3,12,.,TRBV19,TGTGCCAGTAGTGAAGGCACAGATACGCAGTATTTT,CASSEGTDTQYF
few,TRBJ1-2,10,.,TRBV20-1,TGCAGTGCTAGCTTCTATGGCTACACCTTC,CSASFYGYTF
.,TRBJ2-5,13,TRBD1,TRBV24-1,TGTGCCACGACAGGGGCGCTCTGGGAGACCCAGTACTTC,CATTGALWETQYF
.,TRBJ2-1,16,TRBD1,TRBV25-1,TGTGCCAGCAGTGAATCGGACAGGAGCTCCTACAATGAGCAGTTCTTC,CASSESDRSSYNEQFF
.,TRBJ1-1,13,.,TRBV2,TGTGCCAGCAGGAAGGACCTCAACACTGAAGCTTTCTTT,CASRKDLNTEAFF
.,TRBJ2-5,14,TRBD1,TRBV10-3,TGTGCCATCAGCCCGACAGGGGGCCAAGAGACCCAGTACTTC,CAISPTGGQETQYF
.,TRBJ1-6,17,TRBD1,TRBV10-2,TGCGCCAGCAGTGAGAGGGGACAGGGAACCTCTAATTCACCCCTCCACTTT,CASSERGQGTSNSPLHF
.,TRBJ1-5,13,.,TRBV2,TGTGCCAGCAGGGGATCGGGCAATCAGCCCCAGCATTTT,CASRGSGNQPQHF
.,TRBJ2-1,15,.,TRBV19,TGTGCCAGTAGTATAGTTGGGGGGCCCTATAATGAGCAGTTCTTC,CASSIVGGPYNEQFF
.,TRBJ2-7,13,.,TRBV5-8,TGTGCCAGTGCCCTACGGCAGGGTTACGAGCAGTACTTC,CASALRQGYEQYF
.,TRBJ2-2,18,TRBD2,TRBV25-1,TGTGCCAGCAGTGAGGCCTTAGTAGCGGGCCATTCCACCGGGGAGCTGTTTTTT,CASSEALVAGHSTGELFF
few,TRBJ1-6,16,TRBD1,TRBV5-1,TGCGCCAGCAGCCAGGGACAGGGGGCCGATAATTCACCCCTCCACTTT,CASSQGQGADNSPLHF
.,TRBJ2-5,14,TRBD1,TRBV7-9,TGTGCCAGCAGCCTTACGACAGGGCAAGAGACCCAGTACTTC,CASSLTTGQETQYF
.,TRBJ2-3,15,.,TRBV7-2,TGTGCCAGCAGCTTGGCTAGCCCGTTTTCGGATACGCAGTATTTT,CASSLASPFSDTQYF
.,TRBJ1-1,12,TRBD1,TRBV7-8,TGTGCCAGCAGCTTTAGACAGGGTGAAGCTTTCTTT,CASSFRQGEAFF